This T cell receptor (beta chain) was found in a study of response to subunit inactivated influenza vaccine. TCRdb reanalysed the RT-PCR reads using MiXCR and keeps one entry per CDR3 protein. Altogether 500,000 to 700,000 distinct CDR3 sequences are present, roughly 23% being singletons, with the ten largest covering 2.8%. In the case of this clonotype: What it recognizes is unknown.

Germline V gives CDR1 KGHDR, CDR2 SFDVKD. The CDR3 runs 14 residues. The V and J ends lost 9 bases and 2 bases respectively, with 14 bases between them. Study-wide findings and caveats: Few new T cells, the authors suggested, are recruited by each seasonal influenza vaccination.

This same sample was also part of a study on T cells expressing NK-cell markers. As that report states: Making the TCR beta cDNA relied on 5'RACE template switching with UMIs.

The sample in question was CD4+ T cells sorted from PBMCs, obtained 12 days after vaccination. This receptor was identified in a man aged 50 to 59 who received an inactivated influenza vaccine. This chain links TRBV24-1 with TRBJ2-3; maybe TRBD2 (6 bases). Written as DNA, the CDR3 is TGTGCCACCCGAGCCCGGACTACCACAGATACGCAGTATTTT. Residues: CATRARTTTDTQYF.